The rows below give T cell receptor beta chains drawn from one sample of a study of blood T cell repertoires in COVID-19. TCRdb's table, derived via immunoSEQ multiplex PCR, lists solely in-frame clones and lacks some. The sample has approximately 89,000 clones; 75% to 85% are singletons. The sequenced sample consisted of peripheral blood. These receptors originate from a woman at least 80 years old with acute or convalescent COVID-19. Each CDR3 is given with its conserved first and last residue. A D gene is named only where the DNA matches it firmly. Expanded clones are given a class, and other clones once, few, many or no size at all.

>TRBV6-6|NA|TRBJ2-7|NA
TGTGCCAGCAGTTACTCGCAGGGTCCCTACGAGCAGTACTTC
CASSYSQGPYEQYF
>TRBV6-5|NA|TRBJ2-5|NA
TGTGCCAGCAGTCCCGGACTGGAGACCCAGTACTTC
CASSPGLETQYF
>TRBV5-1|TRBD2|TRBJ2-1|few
TGCGCCAGCAGCTGGACTAGCGGGGGGGTCTCCTACAATGAGCAGTTCTTC
CASSWTSGGVSYNEQFF
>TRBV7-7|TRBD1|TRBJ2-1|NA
TGTGCCAGCAGCAAAGGACAGGGCAGGTTCAATGAGCAGTTCTTC
CASSKGQGRFNEQFF
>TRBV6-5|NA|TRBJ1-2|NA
TGTGCCAGCGGGGGACTCTATGGCTACACCTTC
CASGGLYGYTF
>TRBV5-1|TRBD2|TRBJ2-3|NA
TGCGCCAGCAGCTGGACTAGCGGGGGGGAATTGGATACGCAGTATTTT
CASSWTSGGELDTQYF
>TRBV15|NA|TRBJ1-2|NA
TGTGCCACCAGCAGAGGCGGAGGGGAAAGTGGAGGCTACACCTTC
CATSRGGGESGGYTF
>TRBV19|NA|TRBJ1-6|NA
TGTGCCAGTAGTATCTTAACCTCTGTGGGGGCTGAGGGCTCACCCCTCCACTTT
CASSILTSVGAEGSPLHF
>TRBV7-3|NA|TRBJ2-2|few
TGTGCCAGCAGCATCTCGGGTCGAGACACCGGGGAGCTGTTTTTT
CASSISGRDTGELFF
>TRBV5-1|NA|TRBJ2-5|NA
TGCGCCAGCAGCTTCCCCGAGGAGACCCAGTACTTC
CASSFPEETQYF
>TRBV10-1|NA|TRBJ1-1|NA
TGCGCCATTCCAGGGTCGGGGGAATACACTGAAGCTTTCTTT
CAIPGSGEYTEAFF
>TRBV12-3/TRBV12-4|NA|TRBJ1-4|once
TGTGCCAGCAGTTTGGTTGGCAGTCGACTGTTTTTT
CASSLVGSRLFF
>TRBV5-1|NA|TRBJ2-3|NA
TGCGCCAGCAGCTTGGACAGGGTCGGAGATACGCAGTATTTT
CASSLDRVGDTQYF
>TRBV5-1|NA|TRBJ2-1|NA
TGCGCCAGCAGCTTACAGGGAAGTAACTACAATGAGCAGTTCTTC
CASSLQGSNYNEQFF
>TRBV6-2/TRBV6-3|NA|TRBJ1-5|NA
TGTGCCAGCAGTTCCGGGTTAAACAATCAGCCCCAGCATTTT
CASSSGLNNQPQHF
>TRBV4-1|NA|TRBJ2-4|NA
TGCGCCAGCAGCCAAGTGGTGGCAGCCAAAAACATTCAGTACTTC
CASSQVVAAKNIQYF
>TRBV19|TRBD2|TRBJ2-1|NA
TGTGCCAGTAGTAGGCTAGCGGGAGGCCTCTGGGGCTACAATGAGCAGTTCTTC
CASSRLAGGLWGYNEQFF
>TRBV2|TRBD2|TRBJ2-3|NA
TGTGCCAGCAGTGAGGCAGGTTTAGCGGGGGCAGGCACAGATACGCAGTATTTT
CASSEAGLAGAGTDTQYF
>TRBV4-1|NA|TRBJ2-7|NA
TGCGCCAGCAGCCTCCAGCACAGCTCCTACGAGCAGTACTTC
CASSLQHSSYEQYF
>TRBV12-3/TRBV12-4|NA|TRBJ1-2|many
TGTGCCAGCAGTTTAGATCGGGGGTTAGGCTACACCTTC
CASSLDRGLGYTF
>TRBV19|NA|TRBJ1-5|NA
TGTGCCACAAACAGGGGCAATCAGCCCCAGCATTTT
CATNRGNQPQHF
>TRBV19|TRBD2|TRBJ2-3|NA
TGTGCCAGTAGTATAGAATTAGCGGGAGGGCTGGATACGCAGTATTTT
CASSIELAGGLDTQYF
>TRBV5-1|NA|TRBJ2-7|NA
TGCGCCAGCAGCTCAGCCCCCAGCGGAACCTCCTACGAGCAGTACTTC
CASSSAPSGTSYEQYF
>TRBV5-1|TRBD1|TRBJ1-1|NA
TGCGCCAGCAGCCCCGGACAGGGACAGTTCTGGGCTTTCTTT
CASSPGQGQFWAFF
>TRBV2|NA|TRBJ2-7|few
TGTGCCAGCAGTGAAGACGGTCGCCTGTACTTC
CASSEDGRLYF
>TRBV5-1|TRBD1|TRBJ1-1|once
TGCGCCAGCACCCGCCAGGGGGCGAACACTGAAGCTTTCTTT
CASTRQGANTEAFF
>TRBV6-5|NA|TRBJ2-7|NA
TGTGCCAGCATTCCGAGCGGGTCGAGGAGGTACGAGCAGTACTTC
CASIPSGSRRYEQYF
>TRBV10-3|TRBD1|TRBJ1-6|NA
TGTGCCATCAGTGAGGGACAGGGTTCACCCCTCCACTTT
CAISEGQGSPLHF
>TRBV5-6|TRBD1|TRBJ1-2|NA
TGTGCCAGCAGCCACAACAGGGGCATCGGGGGCTACACCTTC
CASSHNRGIGGYTF
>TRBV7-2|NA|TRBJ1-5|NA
TGTGCCAGCAGCTTAAACCCTCAGAGCAATCAGCCCCAGCATTTT
CASSLNPQSNQPQHF
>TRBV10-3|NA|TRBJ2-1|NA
TGTGCCATCAGTGACTCGAGGCAGATCTACAATGAGCAGTTCTTC
CAISDSRQIYNEQFF
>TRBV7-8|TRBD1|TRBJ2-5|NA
TGTGCCAGCAGCAAAACAGGGGGCTGGGAGACCCAGTACTTC
CASSKTGGWETQYF
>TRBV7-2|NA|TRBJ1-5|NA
TGTGCCAGCAGCTTAGCCTACGGAGGCGGCAATCAGCCCCAGCATTTT
CASSLAYGGGNQPQHF
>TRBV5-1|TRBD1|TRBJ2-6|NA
TGCGCCAGCAGCCCGGGACAGGGCGCACCTGGGGCCAACGTCCTGACTTTC
CASSPGQGAPGANVLTF
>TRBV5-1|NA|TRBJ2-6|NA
TGCGCCAGCAGCTTGGGAGTTTCTGGGGCCAACGTCCTGACTTTC
CASSLGVSGANVLTF
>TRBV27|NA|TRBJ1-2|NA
TGTGCCAGCAGAAGCTACAGGACAGATAACTATGGCTACACCTTC
CASRSYRTDNYGYTF
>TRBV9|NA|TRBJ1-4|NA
TGTGCCAGCAGCGTTGGCCGGACTGCAACTAATGAAAAACTGTTTTTT
CASSVGRTATNEKLFF
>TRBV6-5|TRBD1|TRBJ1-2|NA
TGTGCCAGCAGTTACTCGAGGACAGGGGGAGGGAATGGCTACACCTTC
CASSYSRTGGGNGYTF
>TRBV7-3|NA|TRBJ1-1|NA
TGTGCCAGCAGCTTACCAGGGAACACTGAAGCTTTCTTT
CASSLPGNTEAFF
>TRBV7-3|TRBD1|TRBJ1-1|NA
TGTGCCAGCAGCTCCCGGGACAGGGGAAATTCGAACACTGAAGCTTTCTTT
CASSSRDRGNSNTEAFF
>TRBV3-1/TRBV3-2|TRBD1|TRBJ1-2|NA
TGTGCCAGCAGCCGAAAGGGACAGGGAAGAATGGCCTACACCTTC
CASSRKGQGRMAYTF
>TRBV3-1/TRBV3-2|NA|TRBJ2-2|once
TGTGCCAGCAGCCAAGTAGGGGCGGCGAACACCGGGGAGCTGTTTTTT
CASSQVGAANTGELFF
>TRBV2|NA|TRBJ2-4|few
TGTGCCAGCAGACACCAAAACATTCAGTACTTC
CASRHQNIQYF
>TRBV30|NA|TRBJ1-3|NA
TGTGCCTGGGCCGCGACTGGCTCTGGAAACACCATATATTTT
CAWAATGSGNTIYF
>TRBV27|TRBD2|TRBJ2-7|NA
TGTGCCAGCAGTTTGGGGGTGGGACTAGCACAATACGAGCAGTACTTC
CASSLGVGLAQYEQYF
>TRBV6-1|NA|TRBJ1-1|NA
TGTGCCAGCAGTGAAGCCTGGCGGGGAGAAGCTTTCTTT
CASSEAWRGEAFF
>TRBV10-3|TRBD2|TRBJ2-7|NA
TGTGCCACAGGACTAGCGAAGTCCTACGAGCAGTACTTC
CATGLAKSYEQYF
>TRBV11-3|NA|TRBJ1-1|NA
TGTGCCAGCAGCTTTACTGTGAACACTGAAGCTTTCTTT
CASSFTVNTEAFF
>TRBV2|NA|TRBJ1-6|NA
TGTGCCAGCAAGGGGACAAGTGATTCACCCCTCCACTTT
CASKGTSDSPLHF
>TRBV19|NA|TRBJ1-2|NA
TGTGCCAGTAGTAAGGGACTCATCACGGGCTCTTCTGGCTACACCTTC
CASSKGLITGSSGYTF
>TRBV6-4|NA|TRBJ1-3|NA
TGTGCCAGCAGTGACTTGGGCCAGGCCTCTGGAAACACCATATATTTT
CASSDLGQASGNTIYF
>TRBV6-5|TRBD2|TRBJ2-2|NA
TGTGCCGGGACTAGCGGGGACAGCACCGGGGAGCTGTTTTTT
CAGTSGDSTGELFF
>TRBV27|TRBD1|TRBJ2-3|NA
TGTGCCAGCAGTTTATATGGGACAGGGCGTACAGATACGCAGTATTTT
CASSLYGTGRTDTQYF
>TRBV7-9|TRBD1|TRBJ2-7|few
TGTGCCAGCAGCTTACAGGGGGCAGGAGAGCAGTACTTC
CASSLQGAGEQYF
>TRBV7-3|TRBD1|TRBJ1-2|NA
TGTGCCAGCAGCGAAGAAGGGGGCTACGGGGGCTACACCTTC
CASSEEGGYGGYTF